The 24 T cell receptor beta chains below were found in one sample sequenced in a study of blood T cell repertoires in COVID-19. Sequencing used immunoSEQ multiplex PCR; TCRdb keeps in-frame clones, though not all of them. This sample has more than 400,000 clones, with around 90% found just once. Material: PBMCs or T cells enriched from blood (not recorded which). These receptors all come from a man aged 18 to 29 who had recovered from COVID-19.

The CDR3 loop is CASSITENTEAFF. In DNA, the CDR3 is TGTGCCAGTAGTATTACAGAGAACACTGAAGCTTTCTTT. This rearrangement joins TRBV19 to TRBJ1-1; D is unclear. Per the germline V gene, CDR1 is LNHDA and CDR2 is SQIVND (reference sequence). CDR3 length: 13 residues. V was clipped by 3 bases and J by 1 base, with 6 bases between them.

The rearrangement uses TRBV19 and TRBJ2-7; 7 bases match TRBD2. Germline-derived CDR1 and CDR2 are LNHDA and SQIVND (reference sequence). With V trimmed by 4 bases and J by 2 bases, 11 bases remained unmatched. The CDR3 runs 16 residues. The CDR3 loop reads CASSKSSGGYTYEQYF. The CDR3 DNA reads TGTGCCAGTAGTAAGAGCTCCGGGGGGTACACCTACGAGCAGTACTTC.

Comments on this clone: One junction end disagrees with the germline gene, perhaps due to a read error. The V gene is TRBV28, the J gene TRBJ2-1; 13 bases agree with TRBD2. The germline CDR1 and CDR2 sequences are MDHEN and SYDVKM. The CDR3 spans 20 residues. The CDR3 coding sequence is TGTGCCAGCAGTTTATTCCCCGAAACTAGCGGGAGGGCCTCCCACAATGAGCAGTTCTTC. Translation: CASSLFPETSGRASHNEQFF. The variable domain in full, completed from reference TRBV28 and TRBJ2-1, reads DVKVTQSSRYLVKRTGEKVFLECVQDMDHENMFWYRQDPGLGLRLIYFSYDVKMKEKGDIPEGYSVSREKKERFSLILESASTNQTSMYLCASSLFPETSGRASHNEQFFGPGTRLTVL.

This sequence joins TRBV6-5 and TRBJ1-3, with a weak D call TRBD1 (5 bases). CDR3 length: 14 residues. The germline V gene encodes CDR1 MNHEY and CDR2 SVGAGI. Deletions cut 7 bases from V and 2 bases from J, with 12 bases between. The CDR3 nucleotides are TGTGCCAGCATAGACAGTTACACTGGAAACACCATATATTTT. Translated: CASIDSYTGNTIYF.

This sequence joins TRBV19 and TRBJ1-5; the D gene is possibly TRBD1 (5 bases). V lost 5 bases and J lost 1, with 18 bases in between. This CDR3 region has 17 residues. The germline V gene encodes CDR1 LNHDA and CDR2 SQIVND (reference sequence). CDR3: CASSGAAGERSNQPQHF. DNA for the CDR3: TGTGCCAGTAGTGGTGCCGCGGGGGAAAGGAGCAATCAGCCCCAGCATTTT. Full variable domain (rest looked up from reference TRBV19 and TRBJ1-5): DGGITQSPKYLFRKEGQNVTLSCEQNLNHDAMYWYRQDPGQGLRLIYYSQIVNDFQKGDIAEGYSVSREKKESFPLTVTSAQKNPTAFYLCASSGAAGERSNQPQHFGDGTRLSIL.

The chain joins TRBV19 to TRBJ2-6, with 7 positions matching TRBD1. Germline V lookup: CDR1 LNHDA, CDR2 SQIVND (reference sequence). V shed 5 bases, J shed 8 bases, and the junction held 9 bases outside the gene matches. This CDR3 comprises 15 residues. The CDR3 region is CASSPGTAVSNVLTF. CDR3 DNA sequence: TGTGCCAGTAGTCCGGGGACAGCGGTGTCCAACGTCCTGACTTTC.

CDR3 sequence (DNA): TGCAGCGTTGTTCGGCAGGGGGCCCAAGAGACCCAGTACTTC. It translates to CSVVRQGAQETQYF. V is TRBV29-1 and J is TRBJ2-5, with 8 bases matching TRBD1. This CDR3 has 14 amino acids. V shed 4 bases and J 1 base; nucleotides not matched to a gene: 5. Germline CDR1 and CDR2: SQVTM and ANQGSEA.

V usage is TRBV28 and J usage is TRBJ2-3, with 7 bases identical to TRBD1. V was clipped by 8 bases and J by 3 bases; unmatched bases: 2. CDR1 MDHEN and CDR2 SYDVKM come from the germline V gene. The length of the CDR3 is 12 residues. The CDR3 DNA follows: TGTGCCAGCGGGGACAGAACAGATACGCAGTATTTT. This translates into CASGDRTDTQYF.

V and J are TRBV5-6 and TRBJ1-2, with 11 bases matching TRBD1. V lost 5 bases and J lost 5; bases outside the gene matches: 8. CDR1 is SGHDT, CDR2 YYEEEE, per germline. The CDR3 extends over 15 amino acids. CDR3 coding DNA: TGTGCCAGCAGATCAACCGGGACAGGGGGATATGGCTACACCTTC. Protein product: CASRSTGTGGYGYTF.

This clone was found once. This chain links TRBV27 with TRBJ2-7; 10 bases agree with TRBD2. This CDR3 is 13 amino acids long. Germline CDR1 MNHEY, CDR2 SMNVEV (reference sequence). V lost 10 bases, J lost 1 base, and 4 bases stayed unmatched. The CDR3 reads CATLAGDSYEQYF. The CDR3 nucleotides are TGTGCCACCCTAGCGGGGGATTCCTACGAGCAGTACTTC.

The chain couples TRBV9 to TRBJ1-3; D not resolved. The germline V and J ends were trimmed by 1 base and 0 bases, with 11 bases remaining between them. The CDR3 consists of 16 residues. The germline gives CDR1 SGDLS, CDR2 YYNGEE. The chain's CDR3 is CASSVSGGNSGNTIYF. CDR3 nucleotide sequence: TGTGCCAGCAGCGTATCAGGAGGGAACTCTGGAAACACCATATATTTT.

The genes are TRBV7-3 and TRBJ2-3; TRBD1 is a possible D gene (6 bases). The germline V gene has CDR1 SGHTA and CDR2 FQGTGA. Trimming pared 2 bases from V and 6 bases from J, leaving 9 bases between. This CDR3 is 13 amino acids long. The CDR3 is CASSLGQGDTQYF. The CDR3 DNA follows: TGTGCCAGCAGCTTAGGCCAGGGGGATACGCAGTATTTT.

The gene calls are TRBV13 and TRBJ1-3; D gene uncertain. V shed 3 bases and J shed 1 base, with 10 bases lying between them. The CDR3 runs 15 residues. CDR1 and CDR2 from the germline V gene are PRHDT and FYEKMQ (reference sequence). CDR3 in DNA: TGTGCCAGCAGCTTTCGCCCGGGGTCTGGAAACACCATATATTTT. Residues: CASSFRPGSGNTIYF.

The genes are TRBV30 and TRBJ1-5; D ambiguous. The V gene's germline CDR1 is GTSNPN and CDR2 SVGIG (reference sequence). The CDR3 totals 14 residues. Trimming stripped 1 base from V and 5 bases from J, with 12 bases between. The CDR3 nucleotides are TGTGCCTGGAGTGAGTCAAGCTTAGATCAGCCCCAGCATTTT. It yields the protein CAWSESSLDQPQHF.

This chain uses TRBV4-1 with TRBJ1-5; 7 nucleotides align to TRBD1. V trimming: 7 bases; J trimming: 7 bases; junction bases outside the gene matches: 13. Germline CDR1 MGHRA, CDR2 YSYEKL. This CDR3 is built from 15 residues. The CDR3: CASTPEGGREQPQHF. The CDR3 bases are TGCGCCAGCACCCCCGAAGGGGGCAGGGAACAGCCCCAGCATTTT.

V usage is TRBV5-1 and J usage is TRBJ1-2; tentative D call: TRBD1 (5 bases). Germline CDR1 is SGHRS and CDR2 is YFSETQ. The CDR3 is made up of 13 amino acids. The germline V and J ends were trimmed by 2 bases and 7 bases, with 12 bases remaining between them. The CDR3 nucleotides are TGCGCCAGCAGCTTTGGTGCCGGGGGTGGCTACACCTTC. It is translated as CASSFGAGGGYTF.

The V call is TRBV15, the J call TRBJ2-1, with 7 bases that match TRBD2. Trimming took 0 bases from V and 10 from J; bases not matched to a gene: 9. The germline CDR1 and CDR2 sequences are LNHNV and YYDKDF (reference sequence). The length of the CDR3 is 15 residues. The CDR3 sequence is CATSRDALGGTEQFF. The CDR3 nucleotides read TGTGCCACCAGCAGAGACGCCTTGGGGGGGACCGAGCAGTTCTTC.

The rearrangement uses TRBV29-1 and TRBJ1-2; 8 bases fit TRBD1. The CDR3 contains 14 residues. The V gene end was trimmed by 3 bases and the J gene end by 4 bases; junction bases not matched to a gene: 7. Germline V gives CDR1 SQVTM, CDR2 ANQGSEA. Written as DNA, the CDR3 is TGCAGCGTTGACCAACAGGGGGAGAGCTATGGCTACACCTTC. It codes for CSVDQQGESYGYTF.

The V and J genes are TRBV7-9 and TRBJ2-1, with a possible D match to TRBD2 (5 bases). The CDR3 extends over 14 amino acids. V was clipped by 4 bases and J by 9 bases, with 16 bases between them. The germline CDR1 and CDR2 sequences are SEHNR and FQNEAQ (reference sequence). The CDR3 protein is CASSSSGLVGEQFF. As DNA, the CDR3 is TGTGCCAGCAGCTCCTCTGGACTTGTGGGTGAGCAGTTCTTC.

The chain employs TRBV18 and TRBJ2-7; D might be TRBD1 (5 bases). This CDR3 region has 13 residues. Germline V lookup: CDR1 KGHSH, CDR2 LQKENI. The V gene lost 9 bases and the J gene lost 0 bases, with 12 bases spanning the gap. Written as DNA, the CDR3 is TGTGCCAGTCGCCAGGGCATCTCCTACGAGCAGTACTTC. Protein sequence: CASRQGISYEQYF.

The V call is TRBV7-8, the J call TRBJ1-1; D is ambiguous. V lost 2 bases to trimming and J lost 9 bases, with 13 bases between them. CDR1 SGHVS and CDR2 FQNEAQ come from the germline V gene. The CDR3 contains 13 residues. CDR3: CASSLTSQAQAFF. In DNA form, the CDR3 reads TGTGCCAGCAGCTTAACTTCCCAGGCCCAAGCTTTCTTT.

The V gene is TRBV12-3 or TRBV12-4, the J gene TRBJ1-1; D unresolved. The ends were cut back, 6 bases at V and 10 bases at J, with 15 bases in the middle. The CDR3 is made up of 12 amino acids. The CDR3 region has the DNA TGTGCCAGCAGCCCCGGCGGGGTGCGAGCTTTCTTT. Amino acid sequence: CASSPGGVRAFF.

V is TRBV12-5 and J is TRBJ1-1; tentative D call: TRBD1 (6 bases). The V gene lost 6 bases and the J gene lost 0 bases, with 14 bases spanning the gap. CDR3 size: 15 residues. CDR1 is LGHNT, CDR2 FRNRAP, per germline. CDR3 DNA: TGTGCTAGTGGGCCTCGGGGGGCGATGAACACTGAAGCTTTCTTT. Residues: CASGPRGAMNTEAFF. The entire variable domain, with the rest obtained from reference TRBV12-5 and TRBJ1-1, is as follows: DARVTQTPRHKVTEMGQEVTMRCQPILGHNTVFWYRQTMMQGLELLAYFRNRAPLDDSGMPKDRFSAEMPDATLATLKIQPSEPRDSAVYFCASGPRGAMNTEAFFGQGTRLTVV.

CDR3 sequence: CASSHPSTEAFF. The CDR3 DNA reads TGTGCCAGCAGCCATCCGTCGACTGAAGCTTTCTTT. V is TRBV3-1 (or the pseudogene TRBV3-2) and J is TRBJ1-1; D uncertain. The CDR3 has 12 amino acids. The germline V gene encodes CDR1 LGHDT and CDR2 YNNKEL (reference sequence). Trimming removed 3 bases from V and 5 bases from J, with 7 bases in between.